This record looks at one T cell receptor beta chain sequence and its context. The antigen is undetermined. V trimming: 4 bases; J trimming: 3 bases; junction bases outside the gene matches: 14. The CDR3 extends over 18 amino acids. Germline CDR1 MDHEN, CDR2 SYDVKM. These data originate in a study of cytotoxic CD8 clonotypes in ibrutinib-treated CLL. The overall study: Researchers reported 11 relapsed/refractory and approximately 15 treatment-naive patients, 17 of them IGHV unmutated. Study-wide results and caveats: Clonality rose at ibrutinib response, held steady in sustained remission, and fell toward baseline at progression.

Sequenced by immunoSEQ multiplex PCR; TCRdb stores in-frame clones only, minus some. The repertoire holds under 300,000 clones, with roughly 74% as singletons. The sample in question was PBMCs, obtained after 24 months of ibrutinib treatment. The TCR was taken from a human donor with chronic lymphocytic leukemia. The chain links TRBV28 to TRBJ1-1; 10 nucleotides line up with TRBD1. The CDR3 here is CASSSAGTGVFGDTEAFF. The CDR3 region has the DNA TGTGCCAGCAGTTCTGCCGGGACAGGGGTATTTGGTGACACTGAAGCTTTCTTT.